These 29 T cell receptor beta chains share one sample of origin, sequenced in a study of T-cell reconstitution after alpha-beta-depleted transplantation in children. Unique molecular identifiers were used in preparing the TCRbeta library. MiXCR, run by TCRdb on the PCR reads, gives a single entry per CDR3 protein. The sample includes 550,000 to 600,000 distinct CDR3 sequences, about 21% of them seen just once. The material sequenced was PBMCs, mostly from graft donor cells, taken 360 days after TCRalphabeta/CD19-depleted stem cell transplant. The source of these receptors is a boy younger than two who had a stem cell transplant for acute myeloid leukemia, so the T cells may come from the graft donor.

The gene calls are TRBV5-1 and TRBJ1-1; 8 bases match TRBD1. Trimming took 4 bases from V and 1 from J; bases not matched to a gene: 9. The CDR3 has 16 amino acids. The germline V gene has CDR1 SGHRS and CDR2 YFSETQ. CDR3 in amino acids: CASSALDRDRNTEAFF. DNA for the CDR3: TGCGCCAGCAGCGCCCTGGACAGGGACCGGAACACTGAAGCTTTCTTT. The variable domain in full, with the rest retrieved from reference TRBV5-1 and TRBJ1-1, is KAGVTQTPRYLIKTRGQQVTLSCSPISGHRSVSWYQQTPGQGLQFLFEYFSETQRNKGNFPGRFSGRQFSNSRSEMNVSTLELGDSALYLCASSALDRDRNTEAFFGQGTRLTVV.

V usage is TRBV11-2 and J usage is TRBJ2-3, with 8 bases matching TRBD2. CDR3 length: 18 residues. The germline V gene encodes CDR1 SGHAT and CDR2 FQNNGV. V lost 1 base, J lost 2 bases, and 11 bases stayed unmatched. The CDR3 here is CASSLGKRSGAITDTQYF. DNA for the CDR3: TGTGCCAGCAGCTTAGGCAAACGTAGCGGGGCGATCACAGATACGCAGTATTTT.

The CDR3 loop reads CASSRLGQGGETQYF. CDR3 coding DNA: TGCGCCAGCAGCCGGTTAGGACAGGGGGGCGAGACCCAGTACTTC. The chain recombines TRBV5-1 with TRBJ2-5; TRBD1 aligns across 10 bases. The CDR3 has 15 amino acids. Germline V gene data show CDR1 as SGHRS and CDR2 as YFSETQ. J was trimmed by 5 bases and V by 4 bases; bases with no gene match: 8.

This clonotype was picked up many times. The rearrangement links TRBV5-1 to TRBJ1-1; possibly TRBD1 for D (6 bases). V was clipped by 2 bases and J by 0 bases, with 11 bases between them. The germline V gene has CDR1 SGHRS and CDR2 YFSETQ. The CDR3 extends over 15 amino acids. CDR3 protein: CASSFLGAVNTEAFF. The CDR3 bases are TGCGCCAGCAGCTTCTTGGGGGCAGTGAACACTGAAGCTTTCTTT. Based on the CDR3 plus reference TRBV5-1 and TRBJ1-1, the full variable domain is KAGVTQTPRYLIKTRGQQVTLSCSPISGHRSVSWYQQTPGQGLQFLFEYFSETQRNKGNFPGRFSGRQFSNSRSEMNVSTLELGDSALYLCASSFLGAVNTEAFFGQGTRLTVV.

The chain has TRBV11-2 and TRBJ2-5; 7 bases map to TRBD2. With V trimmed by 1 base and J by 5 bases, 7 bases remained unmatched. The CDR3 extends over 15 amino acids. Germline loops: CDR1 SGHAT, CDR2 FQNNGV. The CDR3: CASSLARTRSETQYF. The CDR3 nucleotides are TGTGCCAGCAGCTTAGCGAGGACTAGAAGCGAGACCCAGTACTTC. The full variable domain, its missing parts supplied by reference TRBV11-2 and TRBJ2-5, is EAGVAQSPRYKIIEKRQSVAFWCNPISGHATLYWYQQILGQGPKLLIQFQNNGVVDDSQLPKDRFSAERLKGVDSTLKIQPAKLEDSAVYLCASSLARTRSETQYFGPGTRLLVL.

CDR3 protein: CASSTGGSYEQYF. For the CDR3, the DNA is TGTGCCAGCAGCACCGGGGGCTCCTACGAGCAGTACTTC. The rearrangement links TRBV7-2 to TRBJ2-7; D possibly corresponds to TRBD2 (6 bases). There are 13 residues in the CDR3. The V and J ends lost 5 bases and 0 bases respectively, with 8 bases between them. Germline CDR1 and CDR2: SGHTA and FQGNSA. The variable domain in full, with the rest retrieved from reference TRBV7-2 and TRBJ2-7, is GAGVSQSPSNKVTEKGKDVELRCDPISGHTALYWYRQSLGQGLEFLIYFQGNSAPDKSGLPSDRFSAERTGGSVSTLTIQRTQQEDSAVYLCASSTGGSYEQYFGPGTRLTVT.

The chain couples TRBV5-6 to TRBJ2-5; D might be TRBD1 (6 bases). Germline loops: CDR1 SGHDT, CDR2 YYEEEE. V lost 4 bases to trimming and J lost 5 bases, with 21 bases between them. The CDR3 covers 16 residues. CDR3 sequence: CASSGQLRGLVETQYF. CDR3 nucleotide sequence: TGTGCCAGCAGCGGACAACTCAGGGGCCTCGTGGAGACCCAGTACTTC.

In this sample, this clonotype turned up a few times. V is TRBV20-1 and J is TRBJ1-5; D may be TRBD1 (6 bases). The ends were cut back, 4 bases at V and 1 base at J, with 11 bases in the middle. There are 14 residues in the CDR3. In germline, CDR1 is DFQATT, CDR2 SNEGSKA (reference sequence). CDR3 residues: CSAKAGESNQPQHF. Here the CDR3 DNA reads TGCAGTGCTAAGGCAGGGGAGAGCAATCAGCCCCAGCATTTT.

This clonotype was found many times. The rearrangement links TRBV7-2 to TRBJ2-1; TRBD2 aligns across 10 bases. Germline trimming cut 5 bases from V and 6 bases from J; bases unmatched to any gene: 13. The germline CDR1 and CDR2 sequences are SGHTA and FQGNSA. CDR3 size: 17 residues. CDR3 bases: TGTGCCAGCAGCCCCAGCCCCGGACTAGCGGAAGGCAATGAGCAGTTCTTC. Amino acid sequence: CASSPSPGLAEGNEQFF.

This clonotype was seen many times. V and J are TRBV5-1 and TRBJ2-3, with 8 bases matching TRBD2. The CDR3 totals 15 residues. Germline CDR1 and CDR2: SGHRS and YFSETQ. V lost 4 bases and J lost 6; bases outside the gene matches: 10. The CDR3 spells CASSPLAGRRDTQYF. CDR3 nucleotides: TGCGCCAGCAGCCCTTTAGCGGGGAGACGGGATACGCAGTATTTT.

The V and J genes are TRBV20-1 and TRBJ2-3; TRBD2 aligns across 10 bases. The J segment lost 2 bases and the V segment lost 6 bases, leaving 17 bases of the junction unmatched. The CDR3 totals 18 residues. CDR1 is DFQATT and CDR2 is SNEGSKA in the germline V gene (reference sequence). In DNA, the CDR3 is TGCAGTGCAGCGAGGACTAGCGGCTACACGCTCAACACAGATACGCAGTATTTT. Translating it yields CSAARTSGYTLNTDTQYF.

The rearrangement uses TRBV5-1 and TRBJ1-1; 7 positions agree with TRBD1. Germline trimming cut 0 bases from V and 1 base from J; bases unmatched to any gene: 6. The germline gives CDR1 SGHRS, CDR2 YFSETQ. The CDR3 has 16 amino acids. For the CDR3, the DNA is TGCGCCAGCAGCTTGGCCCCGGGACAGCAGAACACTGAAGCTTTCTTT. It codes for CASSLAPGQQNTEAFF.

This clonotype was recorded many times. The rearrangement uses TRBV25-1 and TRBJ2-5; TRBD1 might be the D (6 bases). V shed 3 bases and J shed 0 bases, with 14 bases lying between them. Germline assignment: CDR1 MGHDK and CDR2 SYGVNS. CDR3 length equals 16 residues. The CDR3 protein is CASSEGGRGYQETQYF. CDR3 bases: TGTGCCAGCAGTGAGGGTGGCAGGGGCTACCAAGAGACCCAGTACTTC.

The V gene is TRBV11-2, the J gene TRBJ2-1, with 7 bases aligning to TRBD1. This CDR3 region has 17 residues. Germline V CDR1 and CDR2: SGHAT, FQNNGV. The V and J ends lost 4 bases and 7 bases, in that order; junction bases with no gene match: 16. CDR3 amino acids: CASSSDTGAALGNEQFF. CDR3 nucleotides: TGTGCCAGCAGCTCAGATACAGGGGCCGCCCTGGGGAATGAGCAGTTCTTC.

This clonotype has ten or more counts. This chain joins TRBV5-1 and TRBJ1-2, with 7 bases lining up with TRBD1. In germline, CDR1 is SGHRS, CDR2 YFSETQ. This CDR3 contains 17 residues. Trimming cost V 2 bases and J 5 bases; bases outside gene matches: 15. CDR3 in amino acids: CASSFSGTAVTLYGYTF. CDR3 in DNA: TGCGCCAGCAGCTTCTCCGGGACAGCCGTGACGCTTTATGGCTACACCTTC.

Many counts were recorded for this clonotype. This rearrangement joins TRBV6-2 or TRBV6-3 to TRBJ1-1; D unresolved. Trimming shortened V by 2 bases and J by 0 bases, and 13 bases separated the two germline ends. Per germline, CDR1 MNHEY and CDR2 SVGEGT. CDR3 length: 16 residues. In nucleotides, the CDR3 is TGTGCCAGCAGTTACGACTTTATCAAGGTGAACACTGAAGCTTTCTTT. Its translation: CASSYDFIKVNTEAFF.

The chain employs TRBV20-1 and TRBJ2-5; 10 positions match TRBD1. CDR1 and CDR2 from the germline V gene are DFQATT and SNEGSKA (reference sequence). V dropped 6 bases and J dropped 7; count of bases not matched to a gene: 8. The CDR3 consists of 13 residues. CDR3 sequence (DNA): TGCAGTGCCCGGGACAGGGGCTTTGTGACCCAGTACTTC. Translation: CSARDRGFVTQYF.

This clonotype was seen ten or more times. The chain carries TRBV12-3 or TRBV12-4 and TRBJ1-3; D call uncertain. CDR3 length: 15 residues. The V and J ends lost 3 bases and 0 bases respectively, with 9 bases between them. In nucleotides, the CDR3 is TGTGCCAGCAGTTTCCTCTCGGGCTCTGGAAACACCATATATTTT. Amino acids: CASSFLSGSGNTIYF.

This clonotype was seen at least ten times. The chain joins TRBV5-5 to TRBJ2-3; D possibly corresponds to TRBD2 (5 bases). Germline V gene lookup returns CDR1 SGHKS and CDR2 YYEKEE (reference sequence). The V end lost 4 bases, the J end lost 2 bases, and 14 bases lay between the germline ends. This CDR3 contains 15 residues. CDR3 bases: TGTGCCAGCAGCCCCTCCGGGAAGGCCACAGATACGCAGTATTTT. Translation gives CASSPSGKATDTQYF.

The chain has TRBV27 and TRBJ2-3; D is possibly TRBD1 or TRBD2 (5 bases each). This CDR3 contains 14 residues. Germline V gene data show CDR1 as MNHEY and CDR2 as SMNVEV (reference sequence). Trimming removed 5 bases from V and 2 bases from J, with 11 bases in between. The CDR3 protein is CASSDRGATDTQYF. CDR3 bases: TGTGCCAGCAGTGATCGAGGGGCCACAGATACGCAGTATTTT.

This clonotype was seen at least ten times. This sequence joins TRBV6-5 and TRBJ1-3; D is unclear. Trimming took 6 bases from V and 7 from J, leaving 16 bases between them. The CDR3 covers 14 residues. Looked up from germline, CDR1 is MNHEY and CDR2 is SVGAGI. CDR3 DNA: TGTGCCAGCAGCTTAAGGCTCCGTTCCAACACCATATATTTT. Amino acids: CASSLRLRSNTIYF.

V and J are TRBV7-8 and TRBJ1-4; D may be TRBD1 (6 bases). V dropped 1 base and J dropped 8 bases, with 14 bases sitting between them. The CDR3 is 15 amino acids. Germline CDR1 and CDR2: SGHVS and FQNEAQ. CDR3 loop: CASSLVRGQYEKLFF. For the CDR3, the DNA is TGTGCCAGCAGCTTAGTACGTGGACAGTACGAAAAACTGTTTTTT.

The sample holds many counts of this clonotype. V usage is TRBV12-3 or TRBV12-4 and J usage is TRBJ2-7; 7 bases align to TRBD2. The CDR3 extends over 15 amino acids. Trimming removed 3 bases from V and 3 bases from J; junction bases left unmatched: 8. CDR3 sequence reads: CASSLGGGDGYEQYF. CDR3 nucleotide sequence: TGTGCCAGCAGTTTGGGGGGAGGGGACGGCTACGAGCAGTACTTC.

This clonotype came up many times. The genes are TRBV4-1 and TRBJ1-2; the D is unclear. Germline lookup yields CDR1 MGHRA and CDR2 YSYEKL. The V and J ends lost 0 bases and 4 bases respectively, with 9 bases between them. The CDR3 runs to 14 residues. The CDR3 DNA sequence: TGCGCCAGCAGCCAAGATACGGCGCCCTATGGCTACACCTTC. The encoded protein is CASSQDTAPYGYTF.

V and J are TRBV10-3 and TRBJ2-1, with D maybe TRBD2 (6 bases). V lost 8 bases, J lost 6 bases, and 20 bases lay in between. This CDR3 has 15 residues. In germline, CDR1 is ENHRY, CDR2 SYGVKD. The DNA of the CDR3 is TGTGCCATCGGCAGGCGGGACTCCCTCTCCAATGAGCAGTTCTTC. Its protein is CAIGRRDSLSNEQFF.

This clonotype was seen just once. The chain combines TRBV6-1 with TRBJ1-1; D is unclear. The germline V gene encodes CDR1 MNHNS and CDR2 SASEGT. The CDR3 loop spans 13 amino acids. The V and J ends lost 3 bases and 4 bases respectively, with 9 bases between them. In DNA form, the CDR3 reads TGTGCCAGCAGTGAGGCTCCGTCCACTGAAGCTTTCTTT. As protein: CASSEAPSTEAFF.

The chain carries TRBV20-1 and TRBJ2-1, with 7 bases lining up with TRBD1. The J segment lost 0 bases and the V segment lost 6 bases, leaving 11 bases of the junction unmatched. From germline, CDR1 is DFQATT and CDR2 SNEGSKA (reference sequence). The CDR3 has 16 amino acids. CDR3 protein: CSASRTGASSYNEQFF. In DNA, the CDR3 is TGCAGTGCAAGCAGGACAGGTGCTAGCTCCTACAATGAGCAGTTCTTC.

This clonotype appeared many times. This chain links TRBV30 with TRBJ2-7; a possible D gene is TRBD1 (5 bases). This CDR3 has 10 residues. Germline V gene sequence: CDR1 GTSNPN, CDR2 SVGIG (reference sequence). Trimming took off 1 base at V and 7 bases at J, with 5 bases between the two ends. The CDR3 spells CAWSEGEQYF. For the CDR3, the DNA is TGTGCCTGGAGTGAGGGGGAGCAGTACTTC. The variable domain in full, with the rest retrieved from reference TRBV30 and TRBJ2-7, is SQTIHQWPATLVQPVGSPLSLECTVEGTSNPNLYWYRQAAGRGLQLLFYSVGIGQISSEVPQNLSASRPQDRQFILSSKKLLLSDSGFYLCAWSEGEQYFGPGTRLTVT.

The sample holds a few counts of this clonotype. The chain couples TRBV20-1 to TRBJ2-5; 7 nucleotides line up with TRBD1. Trimming at V came to 2 bases and at J to 5 bases, leaving 5 bases not matched to a gene. Looked up from germline, CDR1 is DFQATT and CDR2 is SNEGSKA (reference sequence). The CDR3 is 13 residues long. The CDR3 reads CSARTGDGETQYF. The CDR3 region has the DNA TGCAGTGCTAGAACAGGGGACGGGGAGACCCAGTACTTC.